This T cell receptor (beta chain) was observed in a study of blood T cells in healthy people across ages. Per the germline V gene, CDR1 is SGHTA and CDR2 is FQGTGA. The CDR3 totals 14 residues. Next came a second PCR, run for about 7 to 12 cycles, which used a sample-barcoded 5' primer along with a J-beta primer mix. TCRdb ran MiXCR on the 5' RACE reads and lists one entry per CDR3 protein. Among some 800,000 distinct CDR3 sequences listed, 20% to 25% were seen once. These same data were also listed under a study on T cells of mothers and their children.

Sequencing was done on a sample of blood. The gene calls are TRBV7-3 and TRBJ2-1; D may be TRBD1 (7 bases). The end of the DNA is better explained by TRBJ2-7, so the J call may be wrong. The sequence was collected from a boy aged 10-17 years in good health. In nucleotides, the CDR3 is TGTGCCAGCAGCCCCAGGGGGGATTCCTACGAGCAGTACTTC. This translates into CASSPRGDSYEQYF.